The 12 T cell receptor beta chains below come from one sample, sequenced in a study of blood T cell repertoires in COVID-19. Profiled with immunoSEQ multiplex PCR; TCRdb holds only in-frame clones, not every one. Here the sample spans about 260,000 clones, approximately 79% being singletons. The sequenced sample was PBMCs or T cells enriched from blood (not recorded which). The source is a man aged 25 to 40 with acute COVID-19.

This clone has only a few counts. The rearrangement uses TRBV28 and TRBJ2-2, with D possibly TRBD1 on 5 matching bases. Germline V lookup: CDR1 MDHEN, CDR2 SYDVKM. This CDR3 spans 15 amino acids. The V and J ends lost 6 bases and 0 bases respectively, with 11 bases between them. This CDR3 reads CASSLGQANTGELFF. CDR3 nucleotides: TGTGCCAGCAGCCTGGGGCAAGCGAACACCGGGGAGCTGTTTTTT.

This chain joins TRBV11-1 and TRBJ2-3, with 7 bases matching TRBD2. This CDR3 comprises 13 residues. The germline V gene encodes CDR1 SGHAT and CDR2 FQDESV (reference sequence). V was clipped by 2 bases and J by 14 bases; unmatched bases: 10. The chain's CDR3 is CASSLKPAGFLYF. The CDR3 DNA is TGTGCCAGCAGCTTAAAGCCAGCGGGATTTCTGTATTTT.

The chain joins TRBV2 to TRBJ2-1; weak D call: TRBD1 (6 bases). The CDR3 is 13 amino acids. Germline V gene sequence: CDR1 SNHLY, CDR2 FYNNEI. The CDR3 DNA is TGTGGGACGGACAGTGAATCCTACAATGAGCAGTTCTTC. Translating it yields CGTDSESYNEQFF. The full variable domain, completed using reference TRBV2 and TRBJ2-1, is EPEVTQTPSHQVTQMGQEVILRCVPISNHLYFYWYRQILGQKVEFLVSFYNNEISEKSEIFDDQFSVERPDGSNFTLKIRSTKLEDSAMYFCGTDSESYNEQFFGPGTRLTVL.

This chain uses TRBV2 with TRBJ2-1, with 10 bases identical to TRBD1. Germline V gene lookup returns CDR1 SNHLY and CDR2 FYNNEI. V lost 4 bases, J lost 8 bases, and 8 bases stayed unmatched. The CDR3 contains 15 residues. The CDR3 DNA sequence: TGTGCCAGCAGTGGGCGACAGGGGGCTGGAGATGAGCAGTTCTTC. Its translation is CASSGRQGAGDEQFF.

This chain connects TRBV6-5 to TRBJ1-5; D is perhaps TRBD1 (6 bases). V dropped 5 bases and J dropped 0 bases, with 11 bases sitting between them. The CDR3 is made up of 15 amino acids. CDR1 is MNHEY, CDR2 SVGAGI, per germline. This CDR3 is CASSTGQNSNQPQHF. The DNA for the CDR3 is TGTGCCAGCAGTACGGGACAAAATAGCAATCAGCCCCAGCATTTT.

The rearrangement links TRBV28 to TRBJ1-5; D unclear. CDR1 is MDHEN, CDR2 SYDVKM, per germline. The CDR3 has 17 residues. The V and J ends lost 7 bases and 9 bases respectively, with 28 bases between them. The CDR3 region has the DNA TGTGCCAGCAACCCTTCTCTAGCCAGGTCTGGCTTTGCGCCCCAGCATTTT. It encodes CASNPSLARSGFAPQHF. Variable domain in full (rest from reference TRBV28 and TRBJ1-5): DVKVTQSSRYLVKRTGEKVFLECVQDMDHENMFWYRQDPGLGLRLIYFSYDVKMKEKGDIPEGYSVSREKKERFSLILESASTNQTSMYLCASNPSLARSGFAPQHFGDGTRLSIL.

The chain has TRBV29-1 and TRBJ1-5; D gene uncertain. The V end lost 6 bases, the J end lost 1 base, and 10 bases lay between the germline ends. The CDR3 covers 13 residues. Germline V gives CDR1 SQVTM, CDR2 ANQGSEA. This CDR3 is CSVRPGSNQPQHF. CDR3 coding DNA: TGCAGCGTCCGCCCCGGGAGCAATCAGCCCCAGCATTTT.

The CDR3 DNA is TGTGCCGTACAGGGGGGCAACTATGGCTACACCTTC. Its protein is CAVQGGNYGYTF. The V call is TRBV10-3, the J call TRBJ1-2, with TRBD1 matching over 8 bases. CDR1 is ENHRY, CDR2 SYGVKD, per germline. The trim removed 11 bases at V and 2 bases at J, leaving 4 bases unmatched. This CDR3 is built from 12 residues.

The V and J genes are TRBV16 and TRBJ1-6, with 7 bases aligning to TRBD1. Unmatched junction bases numbered 7, after V lost 4 bases and J lost 10 bases. CDR3 length: 14 residues. In germline, CDR1 is KGHSY, CDR2 FQNENV. CDR3 amino acids: CASSRDRAKSPLHF. In DNA form, the CDR3 reads TGTGCCAGCAGCCGGGACAGAGCAAAATCACCCCTCCACTTT.

This clone was recorded only once. This chain connects TRBV6-5 to TRBJ1-1; perhaps TRBD1 as D (5 bases). This CDR3 has 15 amino acids. Trimming took off 2 bases at V and 2 bases at J, with 12 bases between the two ends. From germline, CDR1 is MNHEY and CDR2 SVGAGI. The CDR3 sequence is CASSYHGGTNTEAFF. For the CDR3, the DNA is TGTGCCAGCAGTTACCACGGGGGTACCAACACTGAAGCTTTCTTT.

This sequence joins TRBV19 and TRBJ2-5, with 12 nucleotides matching TRBD1. J gave up 3 bases and V 9 bases, and 2 bases lay outside the gene matches. This CDR3 has 13 amino acids. Germline CDR1 and CDR2: LNHDA and SQIVND (reference sequence). CDR3 bases: TGTGCCAGCGGGACAGGGGGCAAAGAGACCCAGTACTTC. The encoded protein is CASGTGGKETQYF.

In nucleotides, the CDR3 is TGTGCCAGCAGCCCCCTGGGGGCCGGCGGCTCCTACAATGAGCAGTTCTTC. Protein: CASSPLGAGGSYNEQFF. The chain carries TRBV7-6 and TRBJ2-1, with a possible D match to TRBD1 (6 bases). The CDR3 is made up of 17 amino acids. V lost 5 bases and J 0 bases, leaving 17 bases between the germline ends. Germline CDR1 and CDR2: SGHVS and FNYEAQ.